Below, one TCR beta chain is given with its context. Its antigen is as yet unknown. The sample is drawn from a study of CD8 T cells in Susac syndrome. Study-wide results and limits: The TCR sequencing and HLA analysis in the study involved a relatively small number of individuals, as the study acknowledged.

The V end lost 3 bases, the J end lost 6 bases, and 13 bases lay between the germline ends. The germline gives CDR1 SGHRS, CDR2 YFSETQ. The CDR3 extends over 15 amino acids. Reverse transcription of roughly 0.45 to 1 ug RNA was performed with random hexamers. Multiplex immunoSEQ PCR targeted 54 Vbeta and 13 Jbeta TCR beta segments. From the immunoSEQ multiplex PCR reads, TCRdb called clonotypes with MiXCR, one entry per CDR3 protein. Of 150,000 to 200,000 distinct CDR3 sequences listed, around 95% are singletons. The T cells that were sequenced for TCR beta were CD8+ and CD4+ cells from blood. Healthy donors acted as controls, with matching for age and sex.

The chain links TRBV5-1 to TRBJ1-6; D might be TRBD1 (5 bases). This clonotype was obtained from a human donor in good health. Sequenced material: CD4+ T cells from PBMCs. The CDR3 sequence is CASSSVGVFNSPLHF. DNA for the CDR3: TGCGCCAGCAGCTCCGTGGGGGTTTTTAATTCACCCCTCCACTTT.